Listed below are T cell receptor beta chains from one sample, sequenced in a study of T-cell memory formation after mild COVID-19. TCRdb redid the calling of the 5' RACE reads with MiXCR, one entry per CDR3 protein. The data hold roughly 200,000 distinct CDR3 sequences, with roughly 17% observed a single time. The sample taken for sequencing was PBMCs or a T cell subset sorted from them (not recorded which). The receptors were sampled from an adult woman who had mild COVID-19 (a few samples of this study predate the infection). Cell type and time point are not known. Each CDR3 is given with its conserved first and last residue. A D gene is named only where the DNA matches it firmly. The size field is filled for only some rows; it gives once, few, many or a size class.

v_gene	j_gene	abundance	d_gene	CDR3nt	CDR3aa
TRBV14	TRBJ2-6	few	-	TGTGCCAGCAGCCGGATGTTTGCTGGGGCCAACGTCCTGACTTTC	CASSRMFAGANVLTF
TRBV6-5	TRBJ1-1	medium-sized	TRBD1	TGTGCCAGCAGATACCAGGGGGGGACTGAAGCTTTCTTT	CASRYQGGTEAFF
TRBV30	TRBJ1-2	-	-	TGTGCCTGGAGCCCAGGGGCTGGCTACACCTTC	CAWSPGAGYTF
TRBV24-1	TRBJ2-2	-	TRBD1	TGTGCCACCAGTGATCCGGGACAGGGGGTCGTCGGGGAGCTGTTTTTT	CATSDPGQGVVGELFF
TRBV20-1	TRBJ1-2	few	TRBD1	TGCAGTGCTAGCACAGGGGCGTATGGCTACACCTTC	CSASTGAYGYTF
TRBV6-6	TRBJ1-2	-	-	TGTGCCAGCAGCCAACGCACAGGCTCAGGCTACACCTTC	CASSQRTGSGYTF
TRBV3-1	TRBJ2-1	-	-	TGTGCCAGCGGGGAACCCAATGAGCAGTTCTTC	CASGEPNEQFF
TRBV9	TRBJ2-1	-	TRBD2	TGTGCCAGCAGCGTAGGTCTGGGACTAAACTACAATGAGCAGTTCTTC	CASSVGLGLNYNEQFF
TRBV5-1	TRBJ2-3	many	TRBD1	TGCGCCAGCGCTCCGGGACAGGGCACAGATACGCAGTATTTT	CASAPGQGTDTQYF
TRBV6-5	TRBJ1-1	few	TRBD1	TGTGCCAGCAGTTACCTACAGGGGGTAACTGAAGCTTTCTTT	CASSYLQGVTEAFF
TRBV7-8	TRBJ2-2	few	TRBD1	TGTGCCAGCAGCTTAACAGGGGCGGCGAACACCGGGGAGCTGTTTTTT	CASSLTGAANTGELFF
TRBV6-1	TRBJ2-7	few	-	TGTGCCAGCAGTGACGGCGCCTTGAGCTCCTACGAGCAGTACTTC	CASSDGALSSYEQYF
TRBV7-6	TRBJ2-2	few	TRBD1	TGTGCCAGCAGCCCATCCCCGCAGGGGGCGACCGGGGAGCTGTTTTTT	CASSPSPQGATGELFF
TRBV12-3/TRBV12-4	TRBJ1-1	few	-	TGTGCCAGCAATTCGGGGCCCAAAGAAGCTTTCTTT	CASNSGPKEAFF
TRBV20-1	TRBJ2-5	-	TRBD2	TGCAGTGCTAGAGATCCGTCTAGCGGGAGGGCTAAGACCCAGTACTTC	CSARDPSSGRAKTQYF
TRBV5-1	TRBJ2-7	-	TRBD2	TGCGCCAGCAGCTCGGATGTTCACGTGACTAGCGGGACCCACGCGTACGAGCAGTACTTC	CASSSDVHVTSGTHAYEQYF
TRBV19	TRBJ1-5	few	TRBD1	TGTGCCAGTACTAGGGACAGGGGAAAGCAGCCCCAGCATTTT	CASTRDRGKQPQHF
TRBV12-3/TRBV12-4	TRBJ2-2	-	-	TGTGCCAGCAGTAGGGGTCTTACCGGGGAGCTGTTTTTT	CASSRGLTGELFF
TRBV7-9	TRBJ2-3	many	-	TGTGCCAGCACCGGCGCAGATACGCAGTATTTT	CASTGADTQYF
TRBV5-4	TRBJ2-7	-	-	TGTGCCAGCAGCCGCCGGGACGGGTACGAGCAGTACTTC	CASSRRDGYEQYF
TRBV6-2/TRBV6-3	TRBJ2-5	few	TRBD1	TGTGCCAGCAGTTACACCGCGGGACAGGGGTCTGAGACCCAGTACTTC	CASSYTAGQGSETQYF
TRBV7-3	TRBJ2-7	-	-	TGTGCCAGCAGCCCAAAAGGCTTCGGAGTGCAGTACTTC	CASSPKGFGVQYF
TRBV5-1	TRBJ2-7	few	-	TGCGCCAGCAGCGAAAACATCGTGGCAACCTCCTCCTACGAGCAGTACTTC	CASSENIVATSSYEQYF
TRBV30	TRBJ1-5	-	-	TGTGCCTCGGCTCAGGGCGACAATCAGCCCCAGCATTTT	CASAQGDNQPQHF
TRBV7-2	TRBJ2-3	-	-	TGTGCCAGCAGCTTAGGTGAGGATTGGACAGATACGCAGTATTTT	CASSLGEDWTDTQYF
TRBV12-5	TRBJ2-1	-	TRBD2	TGTGCTAGTGGTTTGGTAATTACTAGCGGGAGTAACCCCTACAATGAGCAGTTCTTC	CASGLVITSGSNPYNEQFF
TRBV18	TRBJ1-5	-	-	TGTGCCAGCTCACCACAGGGTACGATGCAGCCCCAGCATTTT	CASSPQGTMQPQHF
TRBV20-1	TRBJ2-1	-	-	TGCAGTTCCCGTGGCGTGAGCTCCTACAATGAGCAGTTCTTC	CSSRGVSSYNEQFF
TRBV12-3/TRBV12-4	TRBJ2-2	-	-	TGTGCCAGCAGTTTAGCAGGGACGATGGACACCGGGGAGCTGTTTTTT	CASSLAGTMDTGELFF
TRBV5-1	TRBJ1-1	few	-	TGCGCCAGCAGCTCCTCTCCCTCACAGCCAGGCACTGAAGCTTTCTTT	CASSSSPSQPGTEAFF
TRBV4-3	TRBJ2-1	-	-	TGCGCCAGCAGCCAGAGAGCGGATCTCTCCTACAATGAGCAGTTCTTC	CASSQRADLSYNEQFF
TRBV6-5	TRBJ1-1	few	TRBD1	TGTGCCAGCAGTTACTCGGGACAGCGGGCAGCGGGGGCTTTCTTT	CASSYSGQRAAGAFF
TRBV29-1	TRBJ2-5	many	TRBD2	TGCAGCGCCAAGGCGGGGGGAGGTTCTGAGACCCAGTACTTC	CSAKAGGGSETQYF
TRBV30	TRBJ1-3	-	-	TGTGCCTGGAGTGTACTCTTTGGAAACACCATATATTTT	CAWSVLFGNTIYF
TRBV27	TRBJ1-2	few	-	TGTGCCAGCAGTCCGGACAGTGCGAACTATGGCTACACCTTC	CASSPDSANYGYTF
TRBV12-3/TRBV12-4	TRBJ1-1	-	-	TGTGCCAGCAGTATGGGGAACACTGAAGCTTTCTTT	CASSMGNTEAFF
TRBV7-2	TRBJ2-1	-	TRBD1	TGTGCCAGCAGCTCCCGGAGACAGGGGTCGGGGGAGCAGTTCTTC	CASSSRRQGSGEQFF
TRBV6-5	TRBJ2-1	few	TRBD2	TGTGCCAGCAGTTTCCGGGCTGTCCCGGGAGGGTCTGAGCAGTTCTTC	CASSFRAVPGGSEQFF
TRBV4-2	TRBJ2-7	few	TRBD2	TGTGCCAGCAGCCAAGACGGGACTAGCGGGAGAACGACACCTTACGAGCAGTACTTC	CASSQDGTSGRTTPYEQYF
TRBV7-7	TRBJ2-3	few	-	TGTGCTAGCAGCCTTAGCGGACCCACAGATACGCAGTATTTT	CASSLSGPTDTQYF
TRBV11-2	TRBJ2-3	-	-	TGTGCCAGCAGCTTATCCATCGGAACAGATACGCAGTATTTT	CASSLSIGTDTQYF